The source of this T cell receptor (beta chain) is a study of vaccination effects on CD4 cells after COVID-19. Study details: PBMC cultures contained two million cells per well, approximately 10 IU/ml IL-2 and around 9.3 ug/ml peptides. The study, taken as a whole, reports: Marked contraction was observed in infection-induced and vaccine-induced clones late after vaccination.

Germline CDR1 SQVTM, CDR2 ANQGSEA. This CDR3 spans 16 amino acids. V was clipped by 4 bases and J by 3 bases; unmatched bases: 11. With respect to this clone: The antigen remains unidentified.

The assay was immunoSEQ multiplex PCR, and TCRdb's table has in-frame clones only and misses some. The sample carries tens of thousands of clones, approximately 67% recorded once. Following an approximately 10-day culture, CD4+ T cells were purified. Testing of the vaccine recipients showed negative nucleocapsid antibodies and no prior SARS-CoV-2 infection. The chain recombines TRBV29-1 with TRBJ2-3, with TRBD2 matching 9 bases. The material sequenced was CD4+ T cells from PBMCs cultured without peptide, taken before COVID-19 vaccination. The receptor was isolated from a human donor who received a COVID-19 vaccine. In DNA form, the CDR3 reads TGCAGCGTTGTACCCCGTGGGGCGGGAGGGACAGATACGCAGTATTTT. Its protein is CSVVPRGAGGTDTQYF.